A selection of T cell receptor beta chains follows, all from one sample in a study of blood T cell repertoires in COVID-19. Sequencing was performed with immunoSEQ multiplex PCR; in TCRdb, only in-frame clones are kept and a portion is missing. The sample consists of 100,000 or so clones, 70% to 90% of them appearing once. The source material was peripheral blood. All receptors derive from a human donor in a cohort sampled during active COVID-19. The CDR3 runs from the conserved cysteine through the conserved F or W. Fields, in order: J gene, V gene, D gene, clone size, CDR3 DNA, CDR3 protein. The D gene is left open where the match is weak. A row's size may be missing; if present it is once, few, many or a size class.

TRBJ2-7,TRBV5-4,-,-,TGTGCCAGCAGCTTGGACAGAACGCGAGAGCAGTACTTC,CASSLDRTREQYF
TRBJ1-3,TRBV7-6,TRBD1,-,TGTGCCAGCAGCCCCCGGACAGGGCTGGGTGGAAACACCATATATTTT,CASSPRTGLGGNTIYF
TRBJ2-1,TRBV10-3,TRBD1,-,TGTGCCATCAGTGAGAGACAGGGGCCGGACAATGAGCAGTTCTTC,CAISERQGPDNEQFF
TRBJ1-2,TRBV5-1,-,-,TGCGCCAGCAGCTTGGGCAGAAAGAACTATGGCTACACCTTC,CASSLGRKNYGYTF
TRBJ2-5,TRBV7-6,TRBD2,-,TGTGCCAGCAGCTTGGCCCCCGGGGGCGGGGGGTACCAAGAGACCCAGTACTTC,CASSLAPGGGGYQETQYF
TRBJ1-1,TRBV18,-,-,TGTGCCAGCTCACCACTAAGGGGAAACACTGAAGCTTTCTTT,CASSPLRGNTEAFF
TRBJ2-7,TRBV7-2,TRBD2,-,TGTGCCAGCAGCTTAGCCGGGACTACCTACGAGCAGTACTTC,CASSLAGTTYEQYF
TRBJ2-2,TRBV5-1,TRBD1,-,TGCGCCAGCAGCCTCCGGGACAGAGACACCGGGGAGCTGTTTTTT,CASSLRDRDTGELFF
TRBJ2-7,TRBV5-1,TRBD1,-,TGCGCCAGCAGCGTCTCGGGACAGACCTACGAGCAGTACTTC,CASSVSGQTYEQYF
TRBJ1-2,TRBV5-6,TRBD1,-,TGTGCCAGCAGCCTTGGACAGGGGAACTATGGCTACACCTTC,CASSLGQGNYGYTF
TRBJ2-7,TRBV7-6,TRBD2,-,TGTGCCAGCAGCTTAGGCACAGCGGGGTACGAGCAGTACTTC,CASSLGTAGYEQYF
TRBJ2-1,TRBV10-1,-,once,TGCGCCAGCAGTGAGCGTACTACCTCCTACAATGAGCAGTTCTTC,CASSERTTSYNEQFF
TRBJ2-1,TRBV7-2,-,-,TGTGCCAGCAGCTTGAGGGCCTCAGTCTTGGGCATCTCCTACAATGAGCAGTTCTTC,CASSLRASVLGISYNEQFF
TRBJ2-7,TRBV5-1,TRBD1,-,TGCGCCAGCAGCTCAGGGGGTGGCTACGAGCAGTACTTC,CASSSGGGYEQYF
TRBJ2-3,TRBV19,TRBD1,-,TGTGCCAGTAGGAACAGGGGGCGCGACGATACGCAGTATTTT,CASRNRGRDDTQYF
TRBJ1-2,TRBV10-3,TRBD1,once,TGTGCCATCAGTAGTCCCGGGACAGGGACCTATGGCTACACCTTC,CAISSPGTGTYGYTF
TRBJ2-3,TRBV10-3,-,once,TGTGCCATCAGAGCTAGCAGCTCTCAGAGCACAGATACGCAGTATTTT,CAIRASSSQSTDTQYF
TRBJ2-2,TRBV29-1,TRBD2,-,TGCAGCTCCCGGAGCGGGGGGGCTACCGGGGAGCTGTTTTTT,CSSRSGGATGELFF
TRBJ1-6,TRBV5-4,TRBD1,-,TGTGCCAGCAGCGGGACCGGGACAGGACCCCCAGCCCTCCACTTT,CASSGTGTGPPALHF
TRBJ1-1,TRBV5-1,TRBD1,-,TGCGCCAGCAGCTTAGAAGACAGGGTTACTGAAGCTTTCTTT,CASSLEDRVTEAFF
TRBJ2-7,TRBV6-5,TRBD1,once,TGTGCCAGCCGCGGGACAGGGTTGTACGAGCAGTACTTC,CASRGTGLYEQYF
TRBJ2-1,TRBV13,TRBD2,-,TGTGCCAGCAGCTCCGGGACTAGCGGGAGTGAGCAGTTCTTC,CASSSGTSGSEQFF
TRBJ1-1,TRBV7-2,-,-,TGTGCCAGCAGCTGGGTGGGGAGGGGGTCCATGAACACTGAAGCTTTCTTT,CASSWVGRGSMNTEAFF
TRBJ1-5,TRBV19,TRBD1,-,TGTGCCAGTAGTAAGGACAGGGCTGTCAGCAATCAGCCCCAGCATTTT,CASSKDRAVSNQPQHF
TRBJ2-3,TRBV5-1,TRBD2,-,TGCGCCAGCAGCTTGGGAGCGGGACCTAGCACAGATACGCAGTATTTT,CASSLGAGPSTDTQYF
TRBJ1-2,TRBV5-1,-,-,TGCGCCAGCAGCTTGAGTCAGGGTGATGGCTACACCTTC,CASSLSQGDGYTF
TRBJ2-1,TRBV7-8,TRBD2,-,TGTGCCAGCAGCCTAGCCTCCGTGGGAGGGCCTTACTACAATGAGCAGTTCTTC,CASSLASVGGPYYNEQFF
TRBJ2-7,TRBV9,-,few,TGTGCCAGCAGCGTAGCGCCCAGTAACTCCTACGAGCAGTACTTC,CASSVAPSNSYEQYF
TRBJ1-1,TRBV25-1,-,-,TGTGCCAGCAGTGGGCCCGGGAGATACATGAACACTGAAGCTTTCTTT,CASSGPGRYMNTEAFF
TRBJ2-7,TRBV5-1,-,-,TGCGCCAGCTCACCCGGGACTCGCAACTCCTACGAGCAGTACTTC,CASSPGTRNSYEQYF
TRBJ2-2,TRBV11-3,TRBD1,-,TGTGCCAGCAGTACAGGGGGCGCGTCCACCGGGGAGCTGTTTTTT,CASSTGGASTGELFF
TRBJ2-3,TRBV10-1,-,-,TGCGCCAGCGGTTTAACAGGGAGCGGCACAGATACGCAGTATTTT,CASGLTGSGTDTQYF
TRBJ2-2,TRBV4-1,TRBD2,-,TGCGCCAGCAGCCGCCAGGGGCTAGCGGGGGGCTCGAGGACCGGGGAGCTGTTTTTT,CASSRQGLAGGSRTGELFF
TRBJ2-2,TRBV2,TRBD1,-,TGTGCCAGTCAGGGGGAGTTCACCGGGGAGCTGTTTTTT,CASQGEFTGELFF
TRBJ2-3,TRBV10-3,TRBD1,-,TGTGCCATCAGCAGAGGACAGGCCGAACTAACAGATACGCAGTATTTT,CAISRGQAELTDTQYF
TRBJ2-7,TRBV21-1,-,-,TGTGCCAGCGACCGGGACACTTACGAGCAGTACTTC,CASDRDTYEQYF
TRBJ2-3,TRBV5-1,-,-,TGCGCCAGCAGCTTGATGGCCGCCACGCGGCAAGATACGCAGTATTTT,CASSLMAATRQDTQYF
TRBJ1-2,TRBV29-1,-,-,TGCAGCGTTGGGGGGGACGGATACTATGGCTACACCTTC,CSVGGDGYYGYTF
TRBJ2-1,TRBV5-8,TRBD2,-,TGTGCCAGCAGCCCCCGGACTAGCGGGAGGAGTGAGCAGTTCTTC,CASSPRTSGRSEQFF
TRBJ2-2,TRBV7-2,-,-,TGTGCCAGCAGCTTACTTCGGGGGGAGCTGTTTTTT,CASSLLRGELFF
TRBJ1-2,TRBV14,-,-,TGTGCCAGCAGCTATGGGCGAGTCGATGGCTACACCTTC,CASSYGRVDGYTF
TRBJ1-2,TRBV7-6,TRBD1,-,TGTGCCAGCAGCCGGGACAGGAACTATGGCTACACCTTC,CASSRDRNYGYTF
TRBJ1-5,TRBV5-6,-,-,TGTGCCAGCAGCACGTACAGGGTTGGACTCGGTCAGCCCCAGCATTTT,CASSTYRVGLGQPQHF
TRBJ1-1,TRBV7-9,-,-,TGTGCCAGCTCCCCGGGGGACACTGAAGCTTTCTTT,CASSPGDTEAFF
TRBJ2-3,TRBV12-3/TRBV12-4,-,-,TGTGCCAGCAGTGGAGTGGTGGATACGCAGTATTTT,CASSGVVDTQYF
TRBJ2-4,TRBV29-1,TRBD1,-,TGCAGCGCGGGGGACAGGAACATTCAGTACTTC,CSAGDRNIQYF
TRBJ2-5,TRBV7-2,TRBD1,-,TGTGCCAGCAGCCCCGGAGGGACAGGGGTGGAGTCCCAGTACTTC,CASSPGGTGVESQYF
TRBJ1-3,TRBV5-6,-,-,TGTGCCAGCCACCGCGGGGGAAACACCATATATTTT,CASHRGGNTIYF
TRBJ1-5,TRBV19,-,-,TGTGCCAGTAGTATCTCAGGGGTAGATCAGCCCCAGCATTTT,CASSISGVDQPQHF
TRBJ2-5,TRBV7-2,TRBD2,-,TGTGCCAGCAGCGCCGGGACTAGCCGTCAGACCCAGTACTTC,CASSAGTSRQTQYF
TRBJ1-3,TRBV4-2,-,-,TGTGCCAGCAGCCAAGATCGACAGATAGGAAACACCATATATTTT,CASSQDRQIGNTIYF
TRBJ1-4,TRBV28,TRBD1,-,TGTGCCAGCAGTCTGACAGGGGGCGGTAATGAAAAACTGTTTTTT,CASSLTGGGNEKLFF
TRBJ2-3,TRBV3-1/TRBV3-2,TRBD2,-,TGTGCCAGCAGCCTTAGCGGGACAGATACGCAGTATTTT,CASSLSGTDTQYF
TRBJ1-2,TRBV2,TRBD1,-,TGTGCCAGCTATGGGGACAGGGCAAGCTATGGCTACACCTTC,CASYGDRASYGYTF
TRBJ2-7,TRBV9,-,-,TGTGCCAGCAGCGTAGGGGGCCCAGGGGCGCAGTACTTC,CASSVGGPGAQYF
TRBJ2-5,TRBV6-2/TRBV6-3,TRBD2,-,TGTGCCAGCAGTCGGCTAGCGGGAGAGGAGACCCAGTACTTC,CASSRLAGEETQYF
TRBJ2-7,TRBV6-2/TRBV6-3,-,hyperexpanded,TGTGCCAGCAGTTACACCAGTTACGAGCAGTACTTC,CASSYTSYEQYF
TRBJ2-7,TRBV7-2,TRBD1,-,TGTGCCAGCAGCGGACAGGCGTTCTCCTACGAGCAGTACTTC,CASSGQAFSYEQYF
TRBJ2-4,TRBV9,-,-,TGTGCCAGCAGCGCCCGGGACCCCGGGGGCATTCAGTACTTC,CASSARDPGGIQYF
TRBJ2-7,TRBV4-3,-,-,TGCGCCAGCAGCCAACGTGCGTATTCATCGCACGAGCAGTACTTC,CASSQRAYSSHEQYF